The 21 T cell receptor beta chains listed next were all sequenced from one sample in a study of metastatic and nonmetastatic thyroid tumors. Every patient was untreated before thyroid surgery. TCRdb ran MiXCR on the PCR reads. The sample records approximately 13,000 clones, approximately 20% being singletons. Sample: adjacent normal tissue. The source is a female donor with papillary thyroid cancer or a benign thyroid nodule (not recorded which). Some clones in this sample may be carry-over from other donors' samples.

This clone was counted a few times. The chain couples TRBV27 to TRBJ2-7; D is undetermined. The CDR3 has 12 amino acids. Trimming removed 6 bases at V and 0 bases at J, with 6 bases between. CDR1 and CDR2 from the germline V gene are MNHEY and SMNVEV (reference sequence). Written as DNA, the CDR3 is TGTGCCAGCAGGGACGCCTCCTACGAGCAGTACTTC. Translated, it gives CASRDASYEQYF.

This clone was seen more than once but under ten times. The germline gene is not matched at one end of the junction; a read error may be the cause. The chain has TRBV5-1 and TRBJ1-2; D is perhaps TRBD1 (6 bases). The germline V gene encodes CDR1 SGHRS and CDR2 YFSETQ. The CDR3 has 17 amino acids. The DNA for the CDR3 is TGCGCCAGCAGCTTGAGCACCGGCGGGGGCCCAATCTATGTCTACACCTTC. It translates to CASSLSTGGGPIYVYTF.

This clone appeared a few times. The chain combines TRBV6-2 or TRBV6-3 with TRBJ1-2; unclear D gene. Trimming took off 0 bases at V and 7 bases at J, with 15 bases between the two ends. The CDR3 covers 15 residues. CDR1 is MNHEY, CDR2 SVGEGT, per germline. The CDR3 sequence: CASSYSKEVMRGYTF. CDR3 in DNA: TGTGCCAGCAGTTACTCGAAGGAGGTAATGCGTGGCTACACCTTC.

This clone was seen more than once but under ten times. The chain employs TRBV19 and TRBJ2-2, with a possible D match to TRBD1 (6 bases). Trimming left V 8 bases short and J 3 bases short, with 10 bases between. From germline, CDR1 is LNHDA and CDR2 SQIVND (reference sequence). This CDR3 is built from 13 residues. CDR3 sequence: CASHKGDTGELFF. CDR3 DNA sequence: TGTGCCAGTCACAAGGGGGACACCGGGGAGCTGTTTTTT.

This clone has more than one count but fewer than ten. A junction end diverges from the germline sequence, so it may reflect a read error. The chain links TRBV30 to TRBJ2-1; D gene unclear. From germline, CDR1 is GTSNPN and CDR2 SVGIG (reference sequence). CDR3 length equals 13 residues. This CDR3 is CAWRYDGNNEQFF. CDR3 DNA sequence: TGTGCCTGGAGATACGACGGAAACAATGAGCAATTCTTC.

As for this clone: At one of its ends the junction is not consistent with the germline gene, which may arise from a read error. The rearrangement uses TRBV2 and TRBJ2-1; TRBD1 might be the D (8 bases). The CDR3 has 12 amino acids. Germline V lookup: CDR1 SNHLY, CDR2 FYNNEI. Written as DNA, the CDR3 is TGTACCAGCGGACAGGGCGGGGGTTACCAGTTCTTC. Amino acid sequence: CTSGQGGGYQFF. The full variable domain, rest sourced from reference TRBV2 and TRBJ2-1, is EPEVTQTPSHQVTQMGQEVILRCVPISNHLYFYWYRQILGQKVEFLVSFYNNEISEKSEIFDDQFSVERPDGSNFTLKIRSTKLEDSAMYFCTSGQGGGYQFFGPGTRLTVL.

Within the sample, this clone is medium-sized (0.01 to 0.1%). The V call is TRBV6-1, the J call TRBJ2-1, with D maybe TRBD2 (6 bases). The CDR3 is 15 amino acids. V dropped 6 bases and J dropped 8 bases, with 20 bases sitting between them. The germline V gene has CDR1 MNHNS and CDR2 SASEGT. The CDR3 reads CASRQTLGRRDEQFF. In DNA form, the CDR3 reads TGTGCCAGCAGACAAACCTTGGGCCGGAGGGATGAGCAGTTCTTC.

The sample holds many counts of this clone. The J gene is TRBJ1-1, the V gene TRBV5-1; the D is unclear. The V end was cut by 1 base, the J end by 1 base, with 8 bases between. The germline V gene has CDR1 SGHRS and CDR2 YFSETQ. The length of the CDR3 is 14 residues. This CDR3 reads CASSLFGRNTEAFF. DNA for the CDR3: TGCGCCAGCAGCTTGTTTGGCAGGAACACTGAAGCTTTCTTT.

This sequence joins TRBV7-3 and TRBJ2-1, with a possible D match to TRBD1 (5 bases). Germline V gives CDR1 SGHTA, CDR2 FQGTGA. This CDR3 is 15 amino acids long. With 3 bases removed from V and 3 bases from J, the gap between germline ends came to 12 bases. This CDR3 is CASSFRQGVYNEQFF. Here the CDR3 DNA reads TGTGCCAGCAGCTTCAGGCAGGGCGTCTACAATGAGCAGTTCTTC.

This clone occurred many times. The gene calls are TRBV7-3 and TRBJ1-6; D uncertain. Per the germline V gene, CDR1 is SGHTA and CDR2 is FQGTGA. The CDR3 length is 14 residues. The V end was cut by 0 bases, the J end by 4 bases, with 4 bases between. CDR3 bases: TGTGCCAGCAGCTTAACAGGATATAATTCACCCCTCCACTTT. The encoded protein is CASSLTGYNSPLHF.

A word on this clone: One junction end does not reproduce the germline sequence, and a read error may be involved. The CDR3 DNA follows: TGTGCCAGCAGCTTAACAGTGGGGTCCTACGAGCAGTACTTT. Translating gives CASSLTVGSYEQYF. The genes are TRBV7-2 and TRBJ2-7; D is undetermined. Germline V gene lookup returns CDR1 SGHTA and CDR2 FQGNSA. CDR3 size: 14 residues.

The chain links TRBV6-2 or TRBV6-3 to TRBJ1-1; a weak D match, TRBD1 (5 bases). The germline V and J ends were trimmed by 2 bases and 4 bases, with 17 bases remaining between them. The CDR3 is made up of 16 amino acids. Germline V gives CDR1 MNHEY, CDR2 SVGEGT. CDR3 amino acids: CASSYGMQGGFTEAFF. As DNA, the CDR3 is TGTGCCAGCAGTTACGGTATGCAGGGCGGGTTCACTGAAGCTTTCTTT.

As to this clone: Germline and junction disagree at one end, which may indicate a read error. The gene calls are TRBV15 and TRBJ2-4; TRBD2 agrees at 7 bases. The CDR3 extends over 17 amino acids. Germline V lookup: CDR1 LNHNV, CDR2 YYDKDF (reference sequence). The DNA for the CDR3 is TGTGCCACCAGCAGAGATGAATGTGGACTAGACAAAAAAATTCAGTACTTC. Its protein is CATSRDECGLDKKIQYF.

This clone was picked up a small number of times. The gene calls are TRBV27 and TRBJ2-1; TRBD2 aligns across 10 bases. The CDR3 totals 15 residues. Germline V gives CDR1 MNHEY, CDR2 SMNVEV (reference sequence). The ends lost 2 bases at V and 8 bases at J; junction bases unmatched: 6. CDR3 amino acids: CASSLSGGAMYEQFF. CDR3 sequence (DNA): TGTGCCAGCAGTTTAAGCGGGGGGGCAATGTATGAGCAGTTCTTC.

With regard to this clone: A read error is likely, as this CDR3 ends without the conserved phenylalanine or tryptophan. The chain joins TRBV24-1 to TRBJ2-3; a possible D gene is TRBD2 (6 bases). The CDR3 loop spans 16 amino acids. Germline V lookup: CDR1 KGHDR, CDR2 SFDVKD. V shed 0 bases and J shed 4 bases, with 13 bases lying between them. The CDR3 DNA sequence: TGTGCCACCAGTGATTTGAGCGGTAGCGGCTCAGATACGCAGTATCTT. This encodes CATSDLSGSGSDTQYL.

This clone was seen many times. Germline and junction disagree at one end, which may indicate a read error. Other nucleotide sequences in the sample specify the same CDR3. The chain uses TRBV7-2 and TRBJ1-1; TRBD1 aligns across 10 bases. Germline-derived CDR1 and CDR2 are SGHTA and FQGNSA. This CDR3 contains 14 residues. The CDR3 protein is CASSWTGGGTEAFF. CDR3 nucleotide sequence: TGTGCCAGCAGCTGGACAGGGGGAGGCACTGAAGCTTTCTTC.

This sequence joins TRBV27 and TRBJ2-7, with a weak D call TRBD2 (5 bases). The V end lost 3 bases, the J end lost 0 bases, and 9 bases lay between the germline ends. This CDR3 has 14 residues. Germline CDR1 reads MNHEY; CDR2 reads SMNVEV (reference sequence). The CDR3: CASSLTTNSYEQYF. The CDR3, as DNA: TGTGCCAGCAGTTTGACGACTAACTCCTACGAGCAGTACTTC.

This clone was observed at least ten times. The chain has TRBV2 and TRBJ2-5; TRBD1 aligns across 10 bases. From germline, CDR1 is SNHLY and CDR2 FYNNEI. The CDR3 is 15 residues long. V trimming: 6 bases; J trimming: 4 bases; junction bases outside the gene matches: 8. The CDR3 reads CASRIRQGARETQYF. In nucleotides, the CDR3 is TGTGCCAGCAGGATAAGACAGGGGGCTAGAGAGACCCAGTACTTC.

CDR3 sequence (DNA): TGTGCCAGCAGTTACGCCCGACTGGGCACAGATACGCAGTATTTT. This sequence encodes CASSYARLGTDTQYF. The genes are TRBV6-5 and TRBJ2-3; the D is unclear. Trimming took 2 bases from V and 1 from J, leaving 10 bases between them. Germline assignment: CDR1 MNHEY and CDR2 SVGAGI. CDR3 length: 15 amino acids.

The chain joins TRBV7-2 to TRBJ2-1, with 15 bases that match TRBD2. CDR3 length: 15 residues. The V gene's germline CDR1 is SGHTA and CDR2 FQGNSA. Losses at the gene ends were 4 bases for V and 7 bases for J; bases not matched to a gene: 2. CDR3 nucleotides: TGTGCCAGCAGCTCGGGACTAGCGGGAGGTAATGAGCAGTTCTTC. It encodes CASSSGLAGGNEQFF.

This clone came up a few times. Because it lacks the conserved phenylalanine or tryptophan at the end, this CDR3 is likely a read error. This chain joins TRBV20-1 and TRBJ1-3; no firm D call. This CDR3 has 16 amino acids. Germline CDR1 is DFQATT and CDR2 is SNEGSKA (reference sequence). The V end lost 2 bases, the J end lost 4 bases, and 18 bases lay between the germline ends. CDR3: CSARLLDLPGGNTIYL. As DNA, the CDR3 is TGCAGTGCTAGACTACTGGACCTACCGGGCGGAAACACCATATATCTT.